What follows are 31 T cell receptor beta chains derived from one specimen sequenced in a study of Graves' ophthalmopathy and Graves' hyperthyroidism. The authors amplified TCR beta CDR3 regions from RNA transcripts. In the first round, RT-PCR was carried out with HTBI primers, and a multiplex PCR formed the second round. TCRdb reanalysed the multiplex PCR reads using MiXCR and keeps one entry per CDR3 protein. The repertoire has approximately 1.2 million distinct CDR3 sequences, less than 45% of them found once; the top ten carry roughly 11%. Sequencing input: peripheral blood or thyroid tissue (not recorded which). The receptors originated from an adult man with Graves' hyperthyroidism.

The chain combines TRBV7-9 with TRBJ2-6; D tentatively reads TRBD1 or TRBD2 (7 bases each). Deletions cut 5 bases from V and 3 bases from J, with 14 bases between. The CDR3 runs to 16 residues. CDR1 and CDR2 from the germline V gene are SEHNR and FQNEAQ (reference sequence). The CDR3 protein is CASSGEGAGGANVLTF. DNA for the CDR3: TGTGCCAGCAGCGGGGAGGGGGCTGGTGGGGCCAACGTCCTGACTTTC.

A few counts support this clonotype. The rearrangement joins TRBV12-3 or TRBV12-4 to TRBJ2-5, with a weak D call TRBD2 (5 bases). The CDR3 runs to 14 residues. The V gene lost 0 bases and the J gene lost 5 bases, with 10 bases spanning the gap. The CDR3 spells CASSLAGVPETQYF. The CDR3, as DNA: TGTGCCAGCAGTTTAGCGGGAGTCCCGGAGACCCAGTACTTC.

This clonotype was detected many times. The CDR3 sequence is CASSQGNSGANVLTF. The CDR3 DNA reads TGTGCCAGCAGCCAGGGGAACTCTGGGGCCAACGTCCTGACTTTC. The gene calls are TRBV14 and TRBJ2-6, with unresolved D. The germline V gene encodes CDR1 SGHDN and CDR2 FVKESK. V lost 3 bases to trimming and J lost 0 bases, with 6 bases between them. The length of the CDR3 is 15 residues.

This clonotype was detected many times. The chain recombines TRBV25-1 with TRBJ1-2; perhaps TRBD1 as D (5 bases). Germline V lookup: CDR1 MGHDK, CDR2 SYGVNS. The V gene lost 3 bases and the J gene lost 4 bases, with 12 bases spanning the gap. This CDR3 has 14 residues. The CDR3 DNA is TGTGCCAGCAGTGACCAGGGAGGAGGCTATGGCTACACCTTC. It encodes CASSDQGGGYGYTF.

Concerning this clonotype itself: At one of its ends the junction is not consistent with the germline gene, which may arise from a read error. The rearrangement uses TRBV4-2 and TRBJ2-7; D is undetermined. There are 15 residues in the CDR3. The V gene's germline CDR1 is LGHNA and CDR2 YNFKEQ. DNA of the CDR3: TGTGCCAGCAGCCAAGATAGGGCTAACCTCTACGAGCAGCACTTC. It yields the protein CASSQDRANLYEQHF.

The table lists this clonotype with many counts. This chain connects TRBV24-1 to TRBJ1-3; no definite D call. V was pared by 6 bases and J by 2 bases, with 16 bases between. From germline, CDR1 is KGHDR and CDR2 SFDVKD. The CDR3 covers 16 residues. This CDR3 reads CATSRPTEPPGNTIYF. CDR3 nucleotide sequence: TGTGCCACCAGTCGCCCGACCGAACCACCTGGAAACACCATATATTTT.

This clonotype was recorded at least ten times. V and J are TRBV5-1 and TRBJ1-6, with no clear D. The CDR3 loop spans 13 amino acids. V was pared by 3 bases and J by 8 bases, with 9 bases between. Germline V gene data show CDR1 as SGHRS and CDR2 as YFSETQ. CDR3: CASSSDSDSPLHF. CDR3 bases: TGCGCCAGCAGCTCCGACTCGGATTCACCCCTCCACTTT.

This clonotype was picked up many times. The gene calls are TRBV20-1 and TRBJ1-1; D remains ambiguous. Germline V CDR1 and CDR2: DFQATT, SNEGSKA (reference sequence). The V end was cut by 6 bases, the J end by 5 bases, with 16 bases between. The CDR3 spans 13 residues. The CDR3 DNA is TGCAGTGCGAATACCGTTGTGGGTACTGAAGCTTTCTTT. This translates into CSANTVVGTEAFF.

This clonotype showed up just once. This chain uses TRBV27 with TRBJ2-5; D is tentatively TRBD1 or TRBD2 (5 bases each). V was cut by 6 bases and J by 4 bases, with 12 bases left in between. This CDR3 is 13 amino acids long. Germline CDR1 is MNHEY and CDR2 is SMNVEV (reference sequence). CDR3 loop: CASSPGRTETQYF. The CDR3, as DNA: TGTGCCAGCAGCCCGGGACGAACAGAGACCCAGTACTTC.

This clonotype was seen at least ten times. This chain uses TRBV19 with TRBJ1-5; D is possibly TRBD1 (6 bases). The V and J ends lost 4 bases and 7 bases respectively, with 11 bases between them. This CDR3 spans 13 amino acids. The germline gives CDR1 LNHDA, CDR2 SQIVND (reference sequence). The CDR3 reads CASSNRDLQPQHF. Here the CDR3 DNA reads TGTGCCAGTAGTAACAGGGATCTGCAGCCCCAGCATTTT.

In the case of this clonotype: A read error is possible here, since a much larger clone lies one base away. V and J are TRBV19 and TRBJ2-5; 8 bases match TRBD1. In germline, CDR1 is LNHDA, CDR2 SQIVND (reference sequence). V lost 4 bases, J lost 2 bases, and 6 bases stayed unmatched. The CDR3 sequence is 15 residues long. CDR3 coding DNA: TGTGCCAGTAGTACCCCGGGGACAGGACAAGAGACCCAGTACTTC. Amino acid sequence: CASSTPGTGQETQYF.

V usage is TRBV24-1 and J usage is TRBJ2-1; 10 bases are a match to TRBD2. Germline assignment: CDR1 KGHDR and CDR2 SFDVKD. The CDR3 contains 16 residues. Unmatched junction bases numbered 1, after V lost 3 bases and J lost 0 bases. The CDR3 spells CATSDPSGSSYNEQFF. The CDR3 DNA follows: TGTGCCACCAGTGATCCTAGCGGGAGCTCCTACAATGAGCAGTTCTTC.

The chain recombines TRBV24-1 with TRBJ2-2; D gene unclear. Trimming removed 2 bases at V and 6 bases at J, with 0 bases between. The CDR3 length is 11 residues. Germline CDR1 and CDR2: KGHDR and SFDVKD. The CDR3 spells CATSDSGELFF. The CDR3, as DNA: TGTGCCACCAGTGATTCCGGGGAGCTGTTTTTT.

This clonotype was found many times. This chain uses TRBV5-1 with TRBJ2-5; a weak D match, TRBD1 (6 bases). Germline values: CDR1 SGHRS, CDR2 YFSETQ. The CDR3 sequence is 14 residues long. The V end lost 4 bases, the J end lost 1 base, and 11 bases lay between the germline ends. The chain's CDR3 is CASSRTAFQETQYF. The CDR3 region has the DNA TGCGCCAGCAGCCGGACAGCATTCCAAGAGACCCAGTACTTC. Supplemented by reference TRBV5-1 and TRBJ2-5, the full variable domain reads KAGVTQTPRYLIKTRGQQVTLSCSPISGHRSVSWYQQTPGQGLQFLFEYFSETQRNKGNFPGRFSGRQFSNSRSEMNVSTLELGDSALYLCASSRTAFQETQYFGPGTRLLVL.

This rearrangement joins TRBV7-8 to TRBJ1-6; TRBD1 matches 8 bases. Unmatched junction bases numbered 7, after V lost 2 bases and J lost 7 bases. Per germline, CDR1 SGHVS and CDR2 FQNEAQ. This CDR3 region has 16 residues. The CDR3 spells CASSLMTGVGNSPLHF. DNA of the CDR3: TGTGCCAGCAGCTTAATGACAGGGGTCGGCAATTCACCCCTCCACTTT.

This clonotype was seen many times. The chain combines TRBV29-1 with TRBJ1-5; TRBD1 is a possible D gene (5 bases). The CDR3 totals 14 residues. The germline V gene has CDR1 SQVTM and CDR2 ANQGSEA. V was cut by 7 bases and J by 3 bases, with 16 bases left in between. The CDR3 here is CSASWGLDNQPQHF. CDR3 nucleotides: TGCAGCGCTTCGTGGGGACTTGACAATCAGCCCCAGCATTTT. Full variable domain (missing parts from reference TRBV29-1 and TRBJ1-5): SAVISQKPSRDICQRGTSLTIQCQVDSQVTMMFWYRQQPGQSLTLIATANQGSEATYESGFVIDKFPISRPNLTFSTLTVSNMSPEDSSIYLCSASWGLDNQPQHFGDGTRLSIL.

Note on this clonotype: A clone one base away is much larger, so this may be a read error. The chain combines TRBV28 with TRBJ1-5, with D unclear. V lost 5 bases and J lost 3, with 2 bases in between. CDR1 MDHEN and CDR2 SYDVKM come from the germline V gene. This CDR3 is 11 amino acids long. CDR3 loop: CASSVNQPQHF. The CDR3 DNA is TGTGCCAGCAGTGTCAATCAGCCCCAGCATTTT.

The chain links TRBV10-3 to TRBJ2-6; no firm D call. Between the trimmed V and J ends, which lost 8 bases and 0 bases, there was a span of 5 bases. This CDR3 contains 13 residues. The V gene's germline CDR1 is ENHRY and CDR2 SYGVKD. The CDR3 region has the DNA TGTGCCATCGGCAACTCTGGGGCCAACGTCCTGACTTTC. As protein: CAIGNSGANVLTF.

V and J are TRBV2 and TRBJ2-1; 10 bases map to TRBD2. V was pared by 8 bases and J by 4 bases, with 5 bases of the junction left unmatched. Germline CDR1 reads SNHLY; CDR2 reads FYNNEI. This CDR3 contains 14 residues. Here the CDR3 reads CASLAGVGYNEQFF. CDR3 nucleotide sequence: TGTGCCAGCCTAGCGGGAGTTGGGTACAATGAGCAGTTCTTC.

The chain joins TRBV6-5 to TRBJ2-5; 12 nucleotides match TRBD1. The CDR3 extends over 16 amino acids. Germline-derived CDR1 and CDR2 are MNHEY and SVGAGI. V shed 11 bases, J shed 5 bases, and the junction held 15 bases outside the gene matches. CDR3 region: CAVSSPGQGAWETQYF. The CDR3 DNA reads TGTGCCGTAAGCAGCCCGGGACAGGGGGCTTGGGAGACCCAGTACTTC.

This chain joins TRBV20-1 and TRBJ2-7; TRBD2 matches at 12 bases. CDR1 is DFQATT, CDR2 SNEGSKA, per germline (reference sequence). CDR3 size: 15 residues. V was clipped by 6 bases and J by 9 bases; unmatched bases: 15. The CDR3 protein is CSARTSGTGIRGQYF. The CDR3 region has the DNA TGCAGTGCCAGGACTAGCGGGACAGGGATTCGGGGGCAGTACTTC.

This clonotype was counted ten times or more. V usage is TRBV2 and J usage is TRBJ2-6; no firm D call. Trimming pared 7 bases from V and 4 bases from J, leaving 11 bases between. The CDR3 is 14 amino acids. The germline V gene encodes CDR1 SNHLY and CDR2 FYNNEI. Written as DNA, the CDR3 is TGTGCCAGCACTCCTCATTCCGGGGCCAACGTCCTGACTTTC. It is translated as CASTPHSGANVLTF.

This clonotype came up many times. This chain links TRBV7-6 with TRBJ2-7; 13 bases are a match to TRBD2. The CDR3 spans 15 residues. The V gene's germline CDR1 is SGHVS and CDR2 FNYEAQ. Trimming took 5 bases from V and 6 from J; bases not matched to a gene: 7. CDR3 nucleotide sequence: TGTGCCAGCAGCCCGAGGACTAGCGGGGGAGGCGAGCAGTACTTC. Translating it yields CASSPRTSGGGEQYF.

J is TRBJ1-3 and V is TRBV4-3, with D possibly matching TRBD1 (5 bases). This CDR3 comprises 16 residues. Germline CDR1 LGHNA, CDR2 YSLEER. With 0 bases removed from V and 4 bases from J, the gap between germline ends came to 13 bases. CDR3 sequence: CASSQDLKGIGNTIYF. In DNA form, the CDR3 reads TGCGCCAGCAGCCAAGATCTGAAGGGGATCGGAAACACCATATATTTT.

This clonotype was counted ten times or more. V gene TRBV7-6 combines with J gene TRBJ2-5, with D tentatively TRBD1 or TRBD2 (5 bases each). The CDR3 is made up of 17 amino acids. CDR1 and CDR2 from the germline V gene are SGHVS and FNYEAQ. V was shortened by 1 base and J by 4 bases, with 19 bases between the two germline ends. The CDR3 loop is CASSLDLGTRRRETQYF. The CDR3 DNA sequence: TGTGCCAGCAGCTTAGACCTCGGGACCCGGAGGCGAGAGACCCAGTACTTC.

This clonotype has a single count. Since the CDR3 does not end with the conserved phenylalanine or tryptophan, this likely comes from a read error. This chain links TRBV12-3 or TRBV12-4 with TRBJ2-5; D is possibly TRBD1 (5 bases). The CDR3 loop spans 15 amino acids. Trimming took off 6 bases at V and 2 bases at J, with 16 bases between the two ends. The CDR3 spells CASSPRGRDQETQYL. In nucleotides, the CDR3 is TGTGCCAGCAGCCCTAGAGGCAGGGATCAAGAGACCCAGTACCTC.

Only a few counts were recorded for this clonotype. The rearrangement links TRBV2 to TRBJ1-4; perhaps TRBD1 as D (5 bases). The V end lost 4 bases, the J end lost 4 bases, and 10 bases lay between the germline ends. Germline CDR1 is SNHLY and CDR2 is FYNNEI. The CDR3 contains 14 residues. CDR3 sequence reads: CASSALGLNEKLFF. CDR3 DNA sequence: TGTGCCAGCAGTGCATTGGGGCTTAATGAAAAACTGTTTTTT.

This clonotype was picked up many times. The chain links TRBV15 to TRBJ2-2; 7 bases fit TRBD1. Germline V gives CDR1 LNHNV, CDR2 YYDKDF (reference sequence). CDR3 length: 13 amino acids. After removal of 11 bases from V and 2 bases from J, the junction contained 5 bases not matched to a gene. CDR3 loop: CAARQGNTGELFF. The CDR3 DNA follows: TGTGCCGCACGACAGGGAAACACCGGGGAGCTGTTTTTT. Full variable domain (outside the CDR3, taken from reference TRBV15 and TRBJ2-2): DAMVIQNPRYQVTQFGKPVTLSCSQTLNHNVMYWYQQKSSQAPKLLFHYYDKDFNNEADTPDNFQSRRPNTSFCFLDIRSPGLGDTAMYLCAARQGNTGELFFGEGSRLTVL.

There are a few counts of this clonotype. The CDR3 region has the DNA TGTGCCAGTAGGGGGATTTTACAGCCCCAGCATTTT. It translates to CASRGILQPQHF. This chain uses TRBV19 with TRBJ1-5, with D uncertain. Looked up from germline, CDR1 is LNHDA and CDR2 is SQIVND (reference sequence). The CDR3 runs 12 residues. Trimming stripped 6 bases from V and 7 bases from J, with 10 bases between.

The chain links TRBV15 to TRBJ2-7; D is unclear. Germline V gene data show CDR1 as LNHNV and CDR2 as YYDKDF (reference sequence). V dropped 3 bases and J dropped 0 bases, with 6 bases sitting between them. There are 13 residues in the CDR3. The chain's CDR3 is CATSSIFSYEQYF. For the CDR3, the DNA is TGTGCCACCAGCAGTATTTTCTCCTACGAGCAGTACTTC.

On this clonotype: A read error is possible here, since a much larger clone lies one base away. Here the CDR3 DNA reads TGCAGCGTTGATAGGGGACAGTCAAACCCCTACGAGCAGTACTTC. It yields the protein CSVDRGQSNPYEQYF. The V call is TRBV29-1, the J call TRBJ2-7; 7 positions agree with TRBD1. The CDR3 is 15 residues long. CDR1 SQVTM and CDR2 ANQGSEA come from the germline V gene. J gave up 2 bases and V 3 bases, and 10 bases lay outside the gene matches.